Below are 27 T cell receptor beta chains sequenced from a single sample in a study of OX40 agonist ivuxolimab in advanced cancers. The repertoire was sequenced with immunoSEQ multiplex PCR; TCRdb's copy has only in-frame clones and lacks some. Of 70,000 to 75,000 clones listed, roughly 82% are singletons. The sample consisted of CD4+ or CD8+ T cells sorted from blood, taken in a trial of the OX40 agonist ivuxolimab. Receptors were obtained from an adult with an advanced solid tumor such as melanoma, head and neck, liver or kidney cancer.

V and J are TRBV28 and TRBJ2-7; D perhaps matches TRBD1 (6 bases). V gave up 7 bases and J gave up 0 bases, with 13 bases separating them. The germline V gene has CDR1 MDHEN and CDR2 SYDVKM. The CDR3 has 14 amino acids. This CDR3 is CASTLTGSSYEQYF. The DNA for the CDR3 is TGTGCCAGCACCTTGACAGGAAGCTCCTACGAGCAGTACTTC.

As regards this clone: One junction end does not reproduce the germline sequence, and a read error may be involved. The rearrangement joins TRBV6-5 to TRBJ1-3, with D maybe TRBD1 (5 bases). Looked up from germline, CDR1 is MNHEY and CDR2 is SVGAGI. The CDR3 extends over 16 amino acids. CDR3 DNA sequence: TGTGCCGGCAGTTATGGGGGTTCCCTCTCTGGAAACACCATATATTTT. Translation gives CAGSYGGSLSGNTIYF.

This clone has just one count. The rearrangement links TRBV7-2 to TRBJ2-7; 12 bases map to TRBD2. CDR1 and CDR2 (germline): SGHTA, FQGNSA. After removal of 4 bases from V and 4 bases from J, the junction contained 5 bases not matched to a gene. There are 15 residues in the CDR3. This CDR3 reads CASSSSSGGAYEQYF. The CDR3, as DNA: TGTGCCAGCAGCTCTTCTAGCGGGGGGGCATACGAGCAGTACTTC.

The genes are TRBV5-1 and TRBJ1-4; perhaps TRBD1 as D (5 bases). The ends were cut back, 2 bases at V and 8 bases at J, with 19 bases in the middle. Germline V lookup: CDR1 SGHRS, CDR2 YFSETQ. The CDR3 is 16 residues long. CDR3 DNA: TGCGCCAGCAGCTTTGGGGCAAACCAAAGCCGGGAAAAACTGTTTTTT. This encodes CASSFGANQSREKLFF.

The chain recombines TRBV19 with TRBJ2-3, with 7 bases that match TRBD2. V shed 5 bases and J 5 bases; nucleotides not matched to a gene: 13. The germline V gene has CDR1 LNHDA and CDR2 SQIVND (reference sequence). This CDR3 is 16 amino acids long. The CDR3 DNA is TGTGCCAGTAGTCCCTTTTTGGGAGGGGCCGGAGATACGCAGTATTTT. This gives the protein CASSPFLGGAGDTQYF. Complete variable domain (other parts from reference TRBV19 and TRBJ2-3): DGGITQSPKYLFRKEGQNVTLSCEQNLNHDAMYWYRQDPGQGLRLIYYSQIVNDFQKGDIAEGYSVSREKKESFPLTVTSAQKNPTAFYLCASSPFLGGAGDTQYFGPGTRLTVL.

The V call is TRBV5-1, the J call TRBJ2-2; D unclear. Germline CDR1 and CDR2: SGHRS and YFSETQ. Trimming removed 0 bases at V and 7 bases at J, with 13 bases between. The CDR3 sequence is 15 residues long. CDR3 nucleotide sequence: TGCGCCAGCAGCTTGGTGGCAGGTACTAACGGGGAGCTGTTTTTT. It encodes CASSLVAGTNGELFF.

V and J are TRBV2 and TRBJ1-4; 7 nucleotides line up with TRBD1. The germline V gene has CDR1 SNHLY and CDR2 FYNNEI. V shed 5 bases, J shed 5 bases, and the junction held 5 bases outside the gene matches. This CDR3 is built from 14 residues. As DNA, the CDR3 is TGTGCCAGCAGTTCGGACAGGATCAATGAAAAACTGTTTTTT. The encoded protein is CASSSDRINEKLFF.

This chain links TRBV7-9 with TRBJ1-2; D is unresolved. The V end lost 0 bases, the J end lost 4 bases, and 12 bases lay between the germline ends. The CDR3 is made up of 15 amino acids. The germline gives CDR1 SEHNR, CDR2 FQNEAQ (reference sequence). The CDR3 reads CASSLAGSPLYGYTF. The CDR3 coding sequence is TGTGCCAGCAGCTTAGCGGGCAGTCCCCTCTATGGCTACACCTTC.

The chain uses TRBV11-2 and TRBJ1-1; 7 bases agree with TRBD1. Germline V CDR1 and CDR2: SGHAT, FQNNGV. This CDR3 region has 15 residues. After removal of 2 bases from V and 5 bases from J, the junction contained 8 bases not matched to a gene. The DNA of the CDR3 is TGTGCCAGCAGCTTAAGCCCCCAGGGGGGGACTGAAGCTTTCTTT. Translating gives CASSLSPQGGTEAFF.

This clone showed up just a few times. The rearrangement uses TRBV7-9 and TRBJ2-3; no clear D gene. The CDR3 runs 15 residues. Germline assignment: CDR1 SEHNR and CDR2 FQNEAQ (reference sequence). The V and J ends lost 1 base and 0 bases respectively, with 8 bases between them. CDR3 DNA sequence: TGTGCCAGCAGCTTAGGAAGTTCTAGCACAGATACGCAGTATTTT. Translating it yields CASSLGSSSTDTQYF.

This clone occurred a few times. The V and J genes are TRBV18 and TRBJ1-1; D not resolved. V was shortened by 3 bases and J by 1 base, with 0 bases between the two germline ends. The CDR3 has 11 residues. Germline V lookup: CDR1 KGHSH, CDR2 LQKENI. The CDR3 protein is CASSPNTEAFF. In DNA, the CDR3 is TGTGCCAGCTCACCGAACACTGAAGCTTTCTTT.

The CDR3 sequence is CASSLAWISGANVLTF. DNA of the CDR3: TGTGCCAGCAGCTTGGCTTGGATCTCTGGGGCCAACGTCCTGACTTTC. The rearrangement uses TRBV5-6 and TRBJ2-6; D is undetermined. The CDR3 runs 16 residues. Trimming took 0 bases from V and 0 from J, leaving 7 bases between them. The germline V gene encodes CDR1 SGHDT and CDR2 YYEEEE.

The chain is built from TRBV5-1 and TRBJ1-4; 7 bases align to TRBD1. After removal of 2 bases from V and 3 bases from J, the junction contained 1 base not matched to a gene. The germline CDR1 and CDR2 sequences are SGHRS and YFSETQ. This CDR3 region has 14 residues. The CDR3 bases are TGCGCCAGCAGCTTCACAGGGGCTAATGAAAAACTGTTTTTT. Translated: CASSFTGANEKLFF.

The chain employs TRBV2 and TRBJ2-7; 7 bases are shared with TRBD1. V trimming: 7 bases; J trimming: 2 bases; junction bases outside the gene matches: 11. Per the germline V gene, CDR1 is SNHLY and CDR2 is FYNNEI. This CDR3 contains 15 residues. The CDR3 reads CASTITTGYPYEQYF. CDR3 nucleotides: TGTGCCAGCACCATTACGACAGGGTACCCCTACGAGCAGTACTTC. The full variable domain, completed using reference TRBV2 and TRBJ2-7, is EPEVTQTPSHQVTQMGQEVILRCVPISNHLYFYWYRQILGQKVEFLVSFYNNEISEKSEIFDDQFSVERPDGSNFTLKIRSTKLEDSAMYFCASTITTGYPYEQYFGPGTRLTVT.

The V gene is TRBV29-1, the J gene TRBJ2-4, with D possibly being TRBD2 (5 bases). V gave up 1 base and J gave up 0 bases, with 22 bases separating them. The V gene's germline CDR1 is SQVTM and CDR2 ANQGSEA. CDR3 length: 19 residues. CDR3 DNA sequence: TGCAGCGTTGAAGGAGGGCACGCTAACGTCGGACTAGCCAAAAACATTCAGTACTTC. As protein: CSVEGGHANVGLAKNIQYF. The full variable domain, in which reference TRBV29-1 and TRBJ2-4 provide the parts outside the CDR3, is SAVISQKPSRDICQRGTSLTIQCQVDSQVTMMFWYRQQPGQSLTLIATANQGSEATYESGFVIDKFPISRPNLTFSTLTVSNMSPEDSSIYLCSVEGGHANVGLAKNIQYFGAGTRLSVL.

The chain links TRBV12-5 to TRBJ2-7, with D maybe TRBD1 (6 bases). Germline V gene sequence: CDR1 LGHNT, CDR2 FRNRAP. Trimming pared 6 bases from V and 0 bases from J, leaving 18 bases between. The CDR3 has 16 residues. This CDR3 is CASGGKGDASSYEQYF. Here the CDR3 DNA reads TGTGCTAGTGGGGGAAAGGGGGACGCAAGCTCCTACGAGCAGTACTTC.

V is TRBV6-6 and J is TRBJ1-1; TRBD1 might be the D (5 bases). This CDR3 has 16 amino acids. Germline CDR1 MNHNY, CDR2 SVGAGI (reference sequence). V was pared by 2 bases and J by 1 base, with 14 bases between. The CDR3 DNA sequence: TGTGCCAGCAGTTACCCTGAAAAAACAGGGAACACTGAAGCTTTCTTT. Residues: CASSYPEKTGNTEAFF.

This clone has more than one count but fewer than ten. This sequence joins TRBV7-2 and TRBJ2-3; tentative D call: TRBD2 (5 bases). CDR1 SGHTA and CDR2 FQGNSA come from the germline V gene. V lost 0 bases, J lost 6 bases, and 16 bases lay in between. This CDR3 has 16 amino acids. The CDR3 region is CASSLASVTSGDTQYF. The DNA of the CDR3 is TGTGCCAGCAGCTTAGCGTCGGTTACGTCGGGGGATACGCAGTATTTT.

The chain has TRBV6-1 and TRBJ2-2; D may be TRBD1 or TRBD2 (5 bases each). Germline V gene sequence: CDR1 MNHNS, CDR2 SASEGT. The ends were cut back, 6 bases at V and 6 bases at J, with 11 bases in the middle. The CDR3 is 13 amino acids. The CDR3 reads CASRSGTAGELFF. CDR3 sequence (DNA): TGTGCCAGCAGGTCAGGGACGGCCGGGGAGCTGTTTTTT.

The chain recombines TRBV5-1 with TRBJ2-2; 8 bases match TRBD2. From germline, CDR1 is SGHRS and CDR2 YFSETQ. There are 16 residues in the CDR3. V was pared by 4 bases and J by 3 bases, with 8 bases of the junction left unmatched. As DNA, the CDR3 is TGCGCCAGCAGCGCGGGGGGCGGGCCGGACACCGGGGAGCTGTTTTTT. This sequence encodes CASSAGGGPDTGELFF.

This clone showed up just once. The V and J genes are TRBV6-5 and TRBJ1-1, with unresolved D. The CDR3 has 15 amino acids. Deletions cut 4 bases from V and 0 bases from J, with 12 bases between. CDR1 and CDR2 (germline): MNHEY, SVGAGI. The CDR3 reads CASSLKGLVNTEAFF. CDR3 nucleotides: TGTGCCAGCAGTTTGAAGGGTTTGGTGAACACTGAAGCTTTCTTT.

The chain couples TRBV18 to TRBJ1-2, with 7 bases identical to TRBD1. This CDR3 is 17 amino acids long. J lost 0 bases, V lost 3 bases, and 10 bases had no gene match. Germline loops: CDR1 KGHSH, CDR2 LQKENI. The chain's CDR3 is CASSPPGQSYTNYGYTF. The CDR3 bases are TGTGCCAGCTCACCTCCGGGACAGAGCTATACTAACTATGGCTACACCTTC. Using reference TRBV18 and TRBJ1-2 for the parts outside the CDR3, the full variable domain is NAGVMQNPRHLVRRRGQEARLRCSPMKGHSHVYWYRQLPEEGLKFMVYLQKENIIDESGMPKERFSAEFPKEGPSILRIQQVVRGDSAAYFCASSPPGQSYTNYGYTFGSGTRLTVV.

The chain is built from TRBV19 and TRBJ1-5; D not certain. The CDR3 is made up of 15 amino acids. V lost 3 bases and J 0 bases, leaving 9 bases between the germline ends. Per the germline V gene, CDR1 is LNHDA and CDR2 is SQIVND (reference sequence). The CDR3 sequence: CASSIQVYSNQPQHF. DNA for the CDR3: TGTGCCAGTAGTATCCAGGTTTATAGCAATCAGCCCCAGCATTTT.

The chain uses TRBV6-6 and TRBJ1-2; the D is unclear. The V gene's germline CDR1 is MNHNY and CDR2 SVGAGI (reference sequence). The CDR3 consists of 13 residues. V dropped 4 bases and J dropped 5 bases, with 11 bases sitting between them. The DNA for the CDR3 is TGTGCCAGCAGTTCTTCTTCCGGGTATGGCTACACCTTC. Its protein is CASSSSSGYGYTF.

This CDR3 reads CASSLAQGASYEQYF. In nucleotides, the CDR3 is TGTGCCAGCAGCTTAGCGCAGGGGGCCTCCTACGAGCAGTACTTC. The V gene is TRBV7-2, the J gene TRBJ2-7; 8 positions agree with TRBD1. The V segment lost 0 bases and the J segment 0 bases; nucleotides outside the gene matches: 1. The CDR3 runs to 15 residues. Germline lookup yields CDR1 SGHTA and CDR2 FQGNSA. The entire variable domain, with the rest obtained from reference TRBV7-2 and TRBJ2-7, is as follows: GAGVSQSPSNKVTEKGKDVELRCDPISGHTALYWYRQSLGQGLEFLIYFQGNSAPDKSGLPSDRFSAERTGGSVSTLTIQRTQQEDSAVYLCASSLAQGASYEQYFGPGTRLTVT.

The rearrangement uses TRBV12-5 and TRBJ2-5; D not certain. V was cut by 3 bases and J by 0 bases, with 5 bases left in between. CDR3 length: 13 amino acids. Germline-derived CDR1 and CDR2 are LGHNT and FRNRAP. CDR3 residues: CASGFNNQETQYF. The CDR3 DNA reads as TGTGCTAGTGGTTTTAACAACCAAGAGACCCAGTACTTC. Full variable domain (outside the CDR3, taken from reference TRBV12-5 and TRBJ2-5): DARVTQTPRHKVTEMGQEVTMRCQPILGHNTVFWYRQTMMQGLELLAYFRNRAPLDDSGMPKDRFSAEMPDATLATLKIQPSEPRDSAVYFCASGFNNQETQYFGPGTRLLVL.

The gene calls are TRBV7-7 and TRBJ2-1; 14 positions agree with TRBD2. The trim removed 1 base at V and 5 bases at J, leaving 7 bases unmatched. Germline loops: CDR1 SSHAT, CDR2 FNYEAQ (reference sequence). This CDR3 is 18 amino acids long. The CDR3 region has the DNA TGTGCCAGCAGCTTAGGGTTCGGGGGACTAGCGGGGGACAATGAGCAGTTCTTC. Encoded protein: CASSLGFGGLAGDNEQFF.